This record covers a single TCR beta chain. There are a few counts of this clonotype. It lacks a known antigen. No quality values exist for individual bases; no much larger clone is one base distant. This sample is part of a study of T cells in Graves' hyperthyroidism and ophthalmopathy (dated by TCRdb to the late 2010s). About the full investigation: To identify distinguishing TCR V-J signatures, a discovery cohort of 100 patients was used, comprising 40 to 45 with Graves' ophthalmopathy and 57 with stable Graves' hyperthyroidism. Whether ophthalmopathy could be predicted prospectively was tested in an independent validation cohort made up of 18 hyperthyroidism patients plus 17 patients who later progressed to ophthalmopathy. The 75 to 100 discovery patients were randomly split 7:3 into training and test sets. In roughly six Graves' hyperthyroidism patients, the study also compared T-cell repertoires from thyroid tissue with T-cell repertoires from blood. After blood sampling, hyperthyroidism patients were treated with methimazole at a starting dose of 30 mg daily, and ophthalmopathy patients were treated with high-dose intravenous methylprednisolone. According to the paper, TCR Vbeta CDR3 sequencing was carried out on 135 peripheral blood samples, which came from some 41 ophthalmopathy, under 80 hyperthyroidism and about 17 progressor patients.

Broad study findings and their caveats: No statistical method was used to fix the sample size in advance, and group allocation was not hidden from the investigators. Blood samples also contained most of the expanded thyroid clonotypes (frequency above 0.001), which suggests that blood repertoires may reflect thyroid immune responses. In cross-validation, a model built on a 13 V-J signature told ophthalmopathy apart from stable hyperthyroidism with approximately 90% sensitivity and about 81% specificity, and in testing the same model reached 80%/75%. In validation, progression to ophthalmopathy was predicted by the model with about 70% sensitivity and roughly 76% specificity, a median of roughly six months before onset.

The CDR3, from cysteine to phenylalanine, totals 13 residues. Just CDR3 DNA is preserved here, 39 bases in frame from base 1. CDR1 and CDR2, per the germline V gene, are SGHTA and FQGTGA. The V and J ends are trimmed by 4 bases and 3 bases, leaving 10 bases between them. TCR beta CDR3 regions were amplified from RNA transcripts. The TCR CDR3 was subjected to a first round of RT-PCR using the HTBI primer set and the Qiagen OneStep RT-PCR kit. A second multiplex PCR round built the libraries, followed by size selection and purification. Paired-end sequencing of the libraries was performed with 100 bp reads on an Illumina HiSeq2000. The published analysis was carried out like this. SOAPnuke was used to process the raw data, removing reads that contained adapters or uncalled bases, had a mean Phred below 15, or lacked an exact match to the constant primer or identifier. High-quality paired reads were merged using COPE v1.2.5, and each unique nucleotide sequence was defined as a clonotype. MiTCR v1.1 was used to align clonotypes to the IMGT TRBV, TRBD and TRBJ reference segments. Only V-J combinations with frequency above 0.0001, covering about 99% of repertoires, were analysed. The TCS score was defined as F50 (clonal expansion) divided by E x V (chaos), with BLOSUM62-based TCRdist calculated between CDR3 peptides within each V-J. Welch's t-statistics and random forest reduced 514 V-J features to about 12, which were used in a naive Bayes classifier (R e1071). The Morisita-Horn index was used to measure how similar the thyroid and blood repertoires were. Through fastp at Q25 and MiXCR, TCRdb rebuilt clones from the public reads, retaining in-frame beta chains. Each CDR3 protein appears once, grouped with its most common genes and DNA. TCRdb, not the original authors, processed these V and J calls. Recorded for this sample are approximately 510,000 distinct CDR3 sequences; 40% to 55% of them occurred a single time. The ten biggest clones cover about 45% of the sample.

Patients with uncontrolled infections, other autoimmune diseases, pregnancy or lactation were excluded. Diagnoses relied on clinical symptoms, serum thyroxine and TRAb, thyroid ultrasound and orbital computed tomography. Total RNA was extracted with Trizol reagent, and quality was checked on an Agilent 2100 Bioanalyzer. Sequences were obtained from peripheral blood or thyroid tissue (not recorded which). This TCR derives from an adult woman with Graves' disease, either hyperthyroidism or ophthalmopathy (not recorded which). This sequence uses TRBV7-3 and TRBJ2-7; 6 matching bases give a weak D call of TRBD2. The CDR3 region: CASSSGRFYEQYF. The nucleotide sequence reads TGTGCCAGCAGCTCCGGGAGATTCTACGAGCAGTACTTC.